The T cell receptor (beta chain) described here comes from a study of cytomegalovirus exposure and HLA in healthy donors. For this clone: Its antigen is undetermined.

Sequencing used immunoSEQ multiplex PCR; TCRdb keeps in-frame clones, though not all of them. The repertoire holds 200,000 or so clones, with about 90% as singletons. The V segment lost 3 bases and the J segment 8 bases; nucleotides outside the gene matches: 5. Germline lookup yields CDR1 MGHRA and CDR2 YSYEKL. The CDR3 has 14 amino acids. General observations from the study: Researchers counted around 180 TCR beta chains as cytomegalovirus-associated.

The clonotype was recovered from a young woman in good health and CMV-seronegative. Sequencing was carried out using PBMCs. This chain joins TRBV4-1 and TRBJ1-4; the match to TRBD1 covers 8 bases. The CDR3 coding sequence is TGCGCCAGCAGCCATCAGACAGGGGTGGAAAAACTGTTTTTT. It translates to CASSHQTGVEKLFF.